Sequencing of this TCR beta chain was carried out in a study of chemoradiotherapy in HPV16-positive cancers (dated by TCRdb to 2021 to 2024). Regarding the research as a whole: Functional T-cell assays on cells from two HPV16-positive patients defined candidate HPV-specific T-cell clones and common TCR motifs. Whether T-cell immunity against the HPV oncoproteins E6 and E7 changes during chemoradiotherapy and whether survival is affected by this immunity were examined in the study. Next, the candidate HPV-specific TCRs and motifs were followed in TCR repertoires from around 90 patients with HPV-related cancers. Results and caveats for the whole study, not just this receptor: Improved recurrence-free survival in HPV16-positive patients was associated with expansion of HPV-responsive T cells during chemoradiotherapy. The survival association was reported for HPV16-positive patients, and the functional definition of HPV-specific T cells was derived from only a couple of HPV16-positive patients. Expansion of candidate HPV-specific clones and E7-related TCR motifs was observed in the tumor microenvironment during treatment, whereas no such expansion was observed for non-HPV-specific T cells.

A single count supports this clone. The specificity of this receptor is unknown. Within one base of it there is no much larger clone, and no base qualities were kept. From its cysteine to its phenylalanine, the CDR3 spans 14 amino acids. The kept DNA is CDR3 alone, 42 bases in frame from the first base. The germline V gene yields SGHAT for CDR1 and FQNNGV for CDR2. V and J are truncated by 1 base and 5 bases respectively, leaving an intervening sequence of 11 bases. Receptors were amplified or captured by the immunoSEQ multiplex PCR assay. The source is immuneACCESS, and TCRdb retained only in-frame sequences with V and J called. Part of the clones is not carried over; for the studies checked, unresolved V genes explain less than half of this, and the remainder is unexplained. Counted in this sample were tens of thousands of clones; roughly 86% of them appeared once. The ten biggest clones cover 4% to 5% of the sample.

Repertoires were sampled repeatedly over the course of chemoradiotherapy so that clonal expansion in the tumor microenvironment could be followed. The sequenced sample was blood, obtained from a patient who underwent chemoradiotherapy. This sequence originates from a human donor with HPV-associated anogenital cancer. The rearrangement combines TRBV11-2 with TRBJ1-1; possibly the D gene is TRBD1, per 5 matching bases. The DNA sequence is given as TGTGCCAGCAGCTTAGTTGGGGGGGAAACTGAAGCTTTCTTT. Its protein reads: CASSLVGGETEAFF.